Following are 9 T cell receptor beta chains from one sample sequenced in a study of T cells after yellow fever vaccination. Using its own MiXCR run on the 5' RACE reads, TCRdb lists one record per CDR3 protein. The sample records a few hundred thousand distinct CDR3 sequences, roughly 6.2% being singletons. The sample was PBMCs, taken 5 days after the yellow fever booster vaccination. The receptors derive from a man aged 30 to 45 who received the YFV17D yellow fever vaccine.

This rearrangement joins TRBV5-1 to TRBJ2-5; 9 bases match TRBD1. V was pared by 3 bases and J by 0 bases, with 3 bases of the junction left unmatched. CDR3 size: 15 residues. Germline V CDR1 and CDR2: SGHRS, YFSETQ. The CDR3 DNA sequence: TGCGCCAGCAGCTGGAGACAGGGGGACCAAGAGACCCAGTACTTC. It is translated as CASSWRQGDQETQYF.

The V call is TRBV5-1, the J call TRBJ2-2; possibly TRBD1 for D (6 bases). V was cut by 4 bases and J by 2 bases, with 9 bases left in between. The length of the CDR3 is 14 residues. CDR1 is SGHRS, CDR2 YFSETQ, per germline. CDR3: CASSPGHNTGELFF. DNA of the CDR3: TGCGCCAGCAGCCCGGGACACAACACCGGGGAGCTGTTTTTT.

This clonotype was counted at least ten times. This chain uses TRBV6-2 or TRBV6-3 with TRBJ2-2; D call uncertain. The CDR3 is made up of 11 amino acids. Germline loops: CDR1 MNHEY, CDR2 SVGEGT. Trimming shortened V by 10 bases and J by 2 bases, and 5 bases separated the two germline ends. CDR3 coding DNA: TGTGCCATCTCAAACACCGGGGAGCTGTTTTTT. It is translated as CAISNTGELFF.

This chain joins TRBV12-3 or TRBV12-4 and TRBJ2-7, with TRBD1 matching over 7 bases. V gave up 11 bases and J gave up 7 bases; unmatched junction bases: 26. The CDR3 runs to 17 residues. CDR3 nucleotide sequence: TGTGCCTTCTGTTTTCGCATTTTTGCAGGGGGTACCGATGAGCAGTACTTC. Protein product: CAFCFRIFAGGTDEQYF.

This clonotype was observed at least ten times. This chain joins TRBV6-2 or TRBV6-3 and TRBJ2-3, with D maybe TRBD1 (6 bases). This CDR3 is 15 amino acids long. V lost 4 bases, J lost 4 bases, and 15 bases lay in between. CDR1 and CDR2 from the germline V gene are MNHEY and SVGEGT. The CDR3 sequence is CASSSITGRSDTQYF. The CDR3 DNA is TGTGCCAGCAGTTCGATAACAGGGAGATCAGATACGCAGTATTTT.

The V gene is TRBV4-3, the J gene TRBJ2-7, with D perhaps given as TRBD1 or TRBD2 (7 bases each). CDR3 length: 12 residues. Trimming removed 4 bases at V and 8 bases at J, with 12 bases between. CDR1 and CDR2 (germline): LGHNA, YSLEER. CDR3 loop: CASSPQGGKQYF. In DNA, the CDR3 is TGCGCCAGCAGCCCGCAGGGGGGGAAGCAGTACTTC.

This clonotype was observed a handful of times. The V and J genes are TRBV20-1 and TRBJ2-3, with 12 positions matching TRBD2. CDR1 is DFQATT, CDR2 SNEGSKA, per germline (reference sequence). Trimming removed 6 bases from V and 0 bases from J; junction bases left unmatched: 4. The CDR3 runs 15 residues. The CDR3 nucleotides are TGCAGTGCGCGGACTAGCGGGACTAGCACAGATACGCAGTATTTT. Encoded protein: CSARTSGTSTDTQYF.

This clonotype was counted a few times. The rearrangement links TRBV19 to TRBJ2-4; D gene uncertain. Germline loops: CDR1 LNHDA, CDR2 SQIVND (reference sequence). V lost 1 base and J 0 bases, leaving 7 bases between the germline ends. The CDR3 spans 15 residues. The CDR3 is CASSIGSLAKNIQYF. The CDR3 region has the DNA TGTGCCAGTAGTATAGGTTCCTTAGCCAAAAACATTCAGTACTTC.

J is TRBJ2-7 and V is TRBV7-9, with a tentative D call TRBD1 (7 bases). Trimming removed 3 bases at V and 5 bases at J, with 17 bases between. This CDR3 has 15 amino acids. Germline CDR1 reads SEHNR; CDR2 reads FQNEAQ (reference sequence). The CDR3 DNA follows: TGTGCCAGCAGCTTTTACGCGACAGGGACTCACGAGCAGTACTTC. Residues: CASSFYATGTHEQYF.